A selection of T cell receptor beta chains follows, all from one sample in a study of CD8 T cells in Susac syndrome. MiXCR, applied by TCRdb to the immunoSEQ multiplex PCR reads, yields one record per CDR3 protein. The sample records 250,000 to 300,000 distinct CDR3 sequences, 70% to 90% being singletons. Sequences were obtained from CD8+ T cells from PBMCs. The receptor set was obtained from a human donor with multiple sclerosis. CDR3s include the opening cysteine and the closing phenylalanine or tryptophan. Fields, in order: V gene, D gene, clone size, J gene, CDR3 protein, CDR3 DNA. The D gene is left open where the match is weak. Clone size appears in some rows only: once, few, many, or a class for an expanded clone.

V gene: TRBV20-1; D gene: TRBD2; clone size: NA; J gene: TRBJ2-7; CDR3 protein: CSARAQRETNYEQYF; CDR3 DNA: TGCAGTGCTAGAGCCCAGCGGGAGACTAACTACGAGCAGTACTTC
V gene: TRBV15; D gene: NA; clone size: NA; J gene: TRBJ2-1; CDR3 protein: CATSSHNNEQFF; CDR3 DNA: TGTGCCACCAGCAGTCATAACAATGAGCAGTTCTTC
V gene: TRBV5-8; D gene: NA; clone size: NA; J gene: TRBJ2-7; CDR3 protein: CASSLGGSAYEQYF; CDR3 DNA: TGTGCCAGCAGCTTGGGGGGTAGCGCTTACGAGCAGTACTTC
V gene: TRBV25-1; D gene: NA; clone size: NA; J gene: TRBJ2-1; CDR3 protein: CASSELYNEQFF; CDR3 DNA: TGTGCCAGCAGTGAATTGTACAATGAGCAGTTCTTC
V gene: TRBV27; D gene: NA; clone size: NA; J gene: TRBJ1-1; CDR3 protein: CASTLEGEGNTEAFF; CDR3 DNA: TGTGCCAGCACACTCGAAGGGGAGGGGAACACTGAAGCTTTCTTT
V gene: TRBV15; D gene: NA; clone size: NA; J gene: TRBJ1-2; CDR3 protein: CATSRSFGGILYGYTF; CDR3 DNA: TGTGCCACCAGCAGGTCGTTTGGGGGGATTCTCTATGGCTACACCTTC
V gene: TRBV27; D gene: NA; clone size: NA; J gene: TRBJ2-7; CDR3 protein: CASSLELADSSYEQYF; CDR3 DNA: TGTGCCAGCAGTTTAGAACTAGCCGATAGCTCCTACGAGCAGTACTTC
V gene: TRBV30; D gene: NA; clone size: NA; J gene: TRBJ1-1; CDR3 protein: CAWAGPMTWTQEAFF; CDR3 DNA: TGTGCCTGGGCAGGGCCCATGACCTGGACTCAGGAAGCTTTCTTT
V gene: TRBV20-1; D gene: NA; clone size: NA; J gene: TRBJ1-1; CDR3 protein: CSARLGMNTEAFF; CDR3 DNA: TGCAGTGCTAGATTGGGGATGAACACTGAAGCTTTCTTT
V gene: TRBV20-1; D gene: NA; clone size: NA; J gene: TRBJ2-7; CDR3 protein: CSARDWSGTPKGYEQYF; CDR3 DNA: TGCAGTGCTAGAGATTGGTCTGGGACTCCAAAAGGCTACGAGCAGTACTTC
V gene: TRBV9; D gene: TRBD1; clone size: few; J gene: TRBJ1-6; CDR3 protein: CASSAPGTGVNSPLHF; CDR3 DNA: TGTGCCAGCAGCGCGCCGGGGACAGGGGTAAATTCACCCCTCCACTTT
V gene: TRBV7-9; D gene: TRBD2; clone size: NA; J gene: TRBJ2-5; CDR3 protein: CASSLGGTKETQYF; CDR3 DNA: TGTGCCAGCAGCTTAGGCGGGACTAAAGAGACCCAGTACTTC
V gene: TRBV7-8; D gene: NA; clone size: NA; J gene: TRBJ1-1; CDR3 protein: CASSLAQKNEAFF; CDR3 DNA: TGTGCCAGCAGCTTAGCGCAGAAAAATGAAGCTTTCTTT
V gene: TRBV4-1; D gene: NA; clone size: NA; J gene: TRBJ2-5; CDR3 protein: CASSQGSPPGTQYF; CDR3 DNA: TGCGCCAGCAGCCAAGGGTCCCCTCCCGGGACCCAGTACTTC
V gene: TRBV5-5; D gene: NA; clone size: NA; J gene: TRBJ1-4; CDR3 protein: CASSLGNEKLFF; CDR3 DNA: TGTGCCAGCAGCTTGGGCAATGAAAAACTGTTTTTT
V gene: TRBV6-1; D gene: NA; clone size: NA; J gene: TRBJ2-3; CDR3 protein: CASSEASVYTQYF; CDR3 DNA: TGTGCCAGCAGTGAGGCTAGCGTGTATACGCAGTATTTT
V gene: TRBV5-6; D gene: NA; clone size: NA; J gene: TRBJ2-7; CDR3 protein: CASSLVHMDEQYF; CDR3 DNA: TGTGCCAGCAGCTTGGTCCATATGGACGAGCAGTACTTC
V gene: TRBV11-2; D gene: NA; clone size: NA; J gene: TRBJ2-7; CDR3 protein: CASSPDPRGYEQYF; CDR3 DNA: TGTGCCAGCAGCCCTGACCCCAGGGGTTACGAGCAGTACTTC
V gene: TRBV27; D gene: NA; clone size: NA; J gene: TRBJ2-6; CDR3 protein: CASSLLQGASGANVLTF; CDR3 DNA: TGTGCCAGCAGTTTACTGCAGGGTGCTTCTGGGGCCAACGTCCTGACTTTC
V gene: TRBV7-6; D gene: TRBD1; clone size: few; J gene: TRBJ2-7; CDR3 protein: CASSVRQGRHEQYF; CDR3 DNA: TGTGCCAGCAGCGTCCGACAGGGTAGGCACGAGCAGTACTTC
V gene: TRBV12-5; D gene: TRBD2; clone size: NA; J gene: TRBJ2-2; CDR3 protein: CASGDATGRFGGELFF; CDR3 DNA: TGTGCTAGTGGAGATGCGACCGGGAGGTTCGGCGGGGAGCTGTTTTTT
V gene: TRBV20-1; D gene: NA; clone size: once; J gene: TRBJ2-7; CDR3 protein: CSAPDPGHYF; CDR3 DNA: TGCAGTGCTCCCGACCCGGGACACTACTTC
V gene: TRBV27; D gene: NA; clone size: NA; J gene: TRBJ1-1; CDR3 protein: CASSTSVMNTEAFF; CDR3 DNA: TGTGCCAGCAGTACCTCAGTCATGAACACTGAAGCTTTCTTT
V gene: TRBV2; D gene: NA; clone size: NA; J gene: TRBJ2-5; CDR3 protein: CASSKPGAGSRETQYF; CDR3 DNA: TGTGCCAGCAGTAAACCGGGGGCAGGATCAAGGGAGACCCAGTACTTC
V gene: TRBV29-1; D gene: NA; clone size: few; J gene: TRBJ2-2; CDR3 protein: CSVEGGTGELFF; CDR3 DNA: TGCAGCGTCGAGGGGGGCACCGGGGAGCTGTTTTTT
V gene: TRBV7-8; D gene: TRBD2; clone size: few; J gene: TRBJ2-1; CDR3 protein: CASSLVPSGSYNEQFF; CDR3 DNA: TGTGCCAGCAGCTTAGTCCCTAGCGGCTCCTACAATGAGCAGTTCTTC
V gene: TRBV27; D gene: NA; clone size: NA; J gene: TRBJ2-1; CDR3 protein: CASSPADLGYNEQFF; CDR3 DNA: TGTGCCAGCAGCCCAGCGGACTTAGGCTACAATGAGCAGTTCTTC
V gene: TRBV28; D gene: NA; clone size: NA; J gene: TRBJ1-5; CDR3 protein: CASSLRVYNQPQHF; CDR3 DNA: TGTGCCAGCAGTTTAAGGGTATACAATCAGCCCCAGCATTTT
V gene: TRBV7-9; D gene: NA; clone size: NA; J gene: TRBJ1-6; CDR3 protein: CASKQADNSPLHF; CDR3 DNA: TGTGCCAGTAAACAGGCGGATAATTCACCCCTCCACTTT
V gene: TRBV10-3; D gene: NA; clone size: NA; J gene: TRBJ1-3; CDR3 protein: CAISEPNSGNTIYF; CDR3 DNA: TGTGCCATCAGTGAGCCCAACTCTGGAAACACCATATATTTT
V gene: TRBV11-2; D gene: NA; clone size: NA; J gene: TRBJ2-7; CDR3 protein: CASSLLGAYEQYF; CDR3 DNA: TGTGCCAGCAGCTTACTAGGGGCCTACGAGCAGTACTTC